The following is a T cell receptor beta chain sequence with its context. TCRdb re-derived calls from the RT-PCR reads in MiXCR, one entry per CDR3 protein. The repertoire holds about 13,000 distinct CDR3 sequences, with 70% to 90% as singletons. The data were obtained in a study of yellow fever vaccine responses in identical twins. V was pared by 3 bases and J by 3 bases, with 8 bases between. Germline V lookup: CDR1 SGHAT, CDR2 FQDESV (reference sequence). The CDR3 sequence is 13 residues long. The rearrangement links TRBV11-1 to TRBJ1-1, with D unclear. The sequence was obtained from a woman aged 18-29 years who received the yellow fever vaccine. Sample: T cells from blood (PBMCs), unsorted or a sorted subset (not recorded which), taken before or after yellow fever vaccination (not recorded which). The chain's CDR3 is CASSFPYDTEAFF. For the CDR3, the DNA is TGTGCCAGCAGCTTCCCCTATGACACTGAAGCTTTCTTT.